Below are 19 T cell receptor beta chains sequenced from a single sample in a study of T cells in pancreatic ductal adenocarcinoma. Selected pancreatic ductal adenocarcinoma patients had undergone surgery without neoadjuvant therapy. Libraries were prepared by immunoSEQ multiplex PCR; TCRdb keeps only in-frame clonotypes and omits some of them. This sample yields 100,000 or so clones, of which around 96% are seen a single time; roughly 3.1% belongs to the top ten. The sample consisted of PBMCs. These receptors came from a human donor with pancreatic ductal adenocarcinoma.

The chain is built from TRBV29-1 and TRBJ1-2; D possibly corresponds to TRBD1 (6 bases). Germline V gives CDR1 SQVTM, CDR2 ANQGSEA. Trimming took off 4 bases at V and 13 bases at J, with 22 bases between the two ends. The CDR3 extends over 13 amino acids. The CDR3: CSVGGGVKGQSTF. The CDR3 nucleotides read TGCAGCGTTGGGGGGGGCGTAAAGGGTCAATCCACCTTC.

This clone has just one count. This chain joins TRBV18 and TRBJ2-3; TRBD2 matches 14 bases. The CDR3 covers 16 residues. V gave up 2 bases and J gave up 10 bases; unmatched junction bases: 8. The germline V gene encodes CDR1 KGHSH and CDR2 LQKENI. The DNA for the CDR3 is TGTGCCAGCTCACCAGAGGGACTAGCGGGAGTTGGCGCGCAGTATTTT. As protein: CASSPEGLAGVGAQYF.

This CDR3 is CATARGGSLTYEQYF. For the CDR3, the DNA is TGTGCCACAGCCCGGGGGGGATCTCTGACCTACGAGCAGTACTTC. This chain connects TRBV6-1 to TRBJ2-7; TRBD2 agrees at 8 bases. CDR1 and CDR2 (germline): MNHNS, SASEGT. With V trimmed by 10 bases and J by 2 bases, 13 bases remained unmatched. CDR3 size: 15 residues.

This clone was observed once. The CDR3 nucleotides are TGTGCCAGCGGACTAGCCTCCTACAATGAGCAGTTCTTC. It codes for CASGLASYNEQFF. The chain uses TRBV6-1 and TRBJ2-1; 8 nucleotides match TRBD2. The CDR3 length is 13 residues. Germline loops: CDR1 MNHNS, CDR2 SASEGT. V lost 8 bases to trimming and J lost 0 bases; unmatched junction nucleotides: 0.

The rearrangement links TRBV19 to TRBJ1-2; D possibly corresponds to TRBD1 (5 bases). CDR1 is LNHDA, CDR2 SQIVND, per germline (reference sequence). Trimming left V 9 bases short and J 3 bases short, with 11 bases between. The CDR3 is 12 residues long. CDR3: CASQGGDYGYTF. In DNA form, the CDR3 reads TGTGCCAGCCAGGGAGGGGACTATGGCTACACCTTC.

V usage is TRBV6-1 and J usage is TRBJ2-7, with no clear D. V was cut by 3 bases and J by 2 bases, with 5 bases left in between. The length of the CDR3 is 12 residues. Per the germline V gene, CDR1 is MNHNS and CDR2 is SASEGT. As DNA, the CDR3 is TGTGCCAGCAGTGAGTCCGCCTACGAGCAGTACTTC. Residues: CASSESAYEQYF.

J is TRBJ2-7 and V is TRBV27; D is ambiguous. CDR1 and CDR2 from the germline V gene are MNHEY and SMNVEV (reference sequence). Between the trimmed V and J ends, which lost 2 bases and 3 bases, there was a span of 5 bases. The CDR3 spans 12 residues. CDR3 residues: CASSLRGYEQYF. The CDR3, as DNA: TGTGCCAGCAGTTTAAGAGGCTACGAGCAGTACTTC.

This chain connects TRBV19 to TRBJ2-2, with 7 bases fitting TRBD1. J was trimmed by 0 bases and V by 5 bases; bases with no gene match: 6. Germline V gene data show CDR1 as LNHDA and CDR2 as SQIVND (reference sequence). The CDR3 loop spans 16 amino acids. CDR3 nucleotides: TGTGCCAGTAGTGGAAACAGGGGAACGAACACCGGGGAGCTGTTTTTT. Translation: CASSGNRGTNTGELFF.

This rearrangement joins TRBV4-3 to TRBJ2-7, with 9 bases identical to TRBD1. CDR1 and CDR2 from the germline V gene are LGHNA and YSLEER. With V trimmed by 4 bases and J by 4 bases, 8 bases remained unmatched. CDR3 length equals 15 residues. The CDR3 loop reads CASSPQGAGGYEQYF. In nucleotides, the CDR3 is TGCGCCAGCAGCCCACAGGGGGCCGGTGGATACGAGCAGTACTTC.

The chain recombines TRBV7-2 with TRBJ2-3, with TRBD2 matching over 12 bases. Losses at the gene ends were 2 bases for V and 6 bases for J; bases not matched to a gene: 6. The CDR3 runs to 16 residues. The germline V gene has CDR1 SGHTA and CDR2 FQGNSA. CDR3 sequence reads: CASSLRLAGGPDTQYF. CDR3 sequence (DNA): TGTGCCAGCAGCTTAAGGCTAGCGGGAGGGCCGGATACGCAGTATTTT.

CDR3: CATTDSSYEQYF. The CDR3 DNA is TGTGCCACCACGGACAGCTCCTACGAGCAGTACTTC. The chain joins TRBV28 to TRBJ2-7; tentatively, D is TRBD1 (6 bases). CDR3 size: 12 residues. The V end was cut by 10 bases, the J end by 0 bases, with 10 bases between. CDR1 and CDR2 (germline): MDHEN, SYDVKM.

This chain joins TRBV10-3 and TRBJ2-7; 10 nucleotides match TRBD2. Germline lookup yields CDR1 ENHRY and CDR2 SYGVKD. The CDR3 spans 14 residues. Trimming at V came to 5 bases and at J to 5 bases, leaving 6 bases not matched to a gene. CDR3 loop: CAISRAGGHNEQYF. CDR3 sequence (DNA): TGTGCCATCAGTAGAGCGGGAGGGCATAACGAGCAGTACTTC.

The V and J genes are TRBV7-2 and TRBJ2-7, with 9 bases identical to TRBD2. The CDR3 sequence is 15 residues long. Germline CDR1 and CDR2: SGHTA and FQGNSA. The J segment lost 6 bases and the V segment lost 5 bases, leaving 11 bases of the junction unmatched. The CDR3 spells CASSLASGIRAEQYF. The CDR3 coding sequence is TGTGCCAGCAGCCTTGCTAGCGGGATAAGGGCCGAGCAGTACTTC.

For the CDR3, the DNA is TGCGCCAGCAGACTAGCGGGAGCGTCCTACAATGAGCAGTTCTTC. Amino acid sequence: CASRLAGASYNEQFF. The V call is TRBV10-2, the J call TRBJ2-1; 11 bases fit TRBD2. The CDR3 sequence is 15 residues long. After removal of 6 bases from V and 1 base from J, the junction contained 2 bases not matched to a gene. Per germline, CDR1 WSHSY and CDR2 SAAADI.

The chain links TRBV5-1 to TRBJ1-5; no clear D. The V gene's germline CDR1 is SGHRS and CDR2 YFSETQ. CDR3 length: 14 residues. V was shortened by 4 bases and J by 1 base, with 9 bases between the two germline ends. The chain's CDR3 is CASSLGGSNQPQHF. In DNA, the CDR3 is TGCGCCAGCAGCCTGGGAGGGAGCAATCAGCCCCAGCATTTT.

The DNA for the CDR3 is TGTGCCAGCGGGACTAGCGGGAGTTCAGATACGCAGTATTTT. Translating gives CASGTSGSSDTQYF. The chain links TRBV7-3 to TRBJ2-3; TRBD2 matches at 14 bases. Germline CDR1 SGHTA, CDR2 FQGTGA. V shed 8 bases and J 4 bases; nucleotides not matched to a gene: 2. This CDR3 contains 14 residues.

The CDR3 nucleotides read TGTGCCAGCAACACGGACAGGGTTGGGACCCAGTACTTC. Translated, it gives CASNTDRVGTQYF. V gene TRBV7-9 combines with J gene TRBJ2-5, with 8 bases lining up with TRBD1. Per the germline V gene, CDR1 is SEHNR and CDR2 is FQNEAQ (reference sequence). The CDR3 extends over 13 amino acids. V lost 7 bases to trimming and J lost 7 bases; unmatched junction nucleotides: 8.

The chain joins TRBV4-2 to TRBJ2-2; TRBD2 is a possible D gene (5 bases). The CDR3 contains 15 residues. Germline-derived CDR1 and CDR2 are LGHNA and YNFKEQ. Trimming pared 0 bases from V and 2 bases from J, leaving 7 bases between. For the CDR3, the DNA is TGTGCCAGCAGCCAAGAGGACTCTAACACCGGGGAGCTGTTTTTT. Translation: CASSQEDSNTGELFF.

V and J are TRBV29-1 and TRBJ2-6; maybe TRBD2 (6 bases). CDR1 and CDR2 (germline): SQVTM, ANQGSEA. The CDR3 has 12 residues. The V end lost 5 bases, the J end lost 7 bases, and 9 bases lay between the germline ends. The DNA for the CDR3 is TGCAGCGTTTCGGGAGAAGCCAACGTCCTGACTTTC. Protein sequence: CSVSGEANVLTF.